This T cell receptor beta chain stems from a study of shared clonotypes between healthy human individuals. Study-level results: Memory subsets had estimated richness that was generally smaller than that of naive subsets.

The germline gives CDR1 SEHNR, CDR2 FQNEAQ (reference sequence). The CDR3 totals 17 residues. V lost 5 bases to trimming and J lost 1 base, with 18 bases between them. The assay ran at deep level. Researchers divided each subset's genomic DNA evenly across several immunoSEQ plates. Profiling relied on immunoSEQ multiplex PCR, and the TCRdb table lists in-frame clones only, not all of them. The repertoire holds about 2.4 million clones, approximately 93% seen once, with around 0.4% in the top ten. With regard to this clone: Its antigen remains unidentified.

The material sequenced was naive CD4+ T cells from PBMCs. The subset is: CD45RA+ positively selected. V is TRBV7-9 and J is TRBJ1-3; D unclear. The TCR sequence derives from a man younger than 30 in good health. Some clones in this sample may be carry-over from other donors' samples. The CDR3 bases are TGTGCCAGCAGCGAAAAGTGGAACCGAGAATCTGGAAACACCATATATTTT. It codes for CASSEKWNRESGNTIYF.